The source of this TCR beta chain is a study of blood T cell repertoires in COVID-19 (dated by TCRdb to the early 2020s). The study in broad terms: The collaborator samples originated in the United States, Italy and Spain and spanned the acute and convalescent phases of COVID-19. Samples were obtained from the ongoing ImmuneRACE study (first 160 participants) and from 1,254 subjects provided by 6 global collaborators. Where available, HLA class I and class II types were obtained from metadata supplied by the sample provider rather than from assay-based typing. The prospective study material was composed of cDNA or gDNA derived from T cells, B-cell-depleted T cells, or PBMCs. A de-identified subject ID, COVID-19 status, age in years and sex were almost always included in the sample metadata. The dataset comprised deeply sampled blood TCRbeta repertoires from subjects exposed to, actively infected with, or recovered from COVID-19. The repertoires were released in a freely available public database intended as a resource for research on the immune response to SARS-CoV-2. General findings and caveats noted by the study authors: Clinical and demographic metadata were provided uncurated, with the amount varying by source and participant.

TCRbeta CDR3 regions were amplified from genomic DNA by means of the immunoSEQ Assay, a bias-controlled multiplex PCR. As for the authors' bioinformatics: Within the assay, amplification of reference gene primers was used to estimate how many nucleated cells each sample contained. To quantify the absolute abundance of each unique TCRbeta CDR3 rearrangement, sequence reads were collapsed and filtered. For each sample, productive Simpson clonality was calculated by taking the square root of Simpson's diversity index across productive rearrangements. The table was pulled from immuneACCESS by TCRdb, which kept in-frame rearrangements only. Such tables lose some clones; where checked, under half of the loss comes from unresolved V genes, and the rest has no known cause. V, J and clone size reflect that table, while D and trimming were determined from the DNA. In all, the sample holds around 100,000 clones, and roughly 87% of those were seen once. The leading ten clones occupy more than 5% of the sample.

Reading from cysteine to phenylalanine, the CDR3 counts 16 amino acids. Left in the record is the CDR3 DNA by itself, 48 bases read in frame from the first base. V is shortened by 0 bases, J by 0 bases, and the region joining them spans 10 bases. According to the germline V gene, CDR1 reads SGHRS and CDR2 reads YFSETQ. One collaborating source in Seattle enrolled patients during active infection and followed them longitudinally through the course of disease. Whole blood was collected in K2EDTA tubes by collaborating institutions according to the institutions' own protocols. For TCRbeta analysis, collaborators shipped samples in one of three forms: frozen whole blood, isolated PBMCs, or DNA extracted from either of those sample types. Notes on this clone: What antigen it recognizes has not been identified. Per-nucleotide qualities are absent, and no much larger clonotype sits a single base away. The sample holds other DNA sequences that translate to the same CDR3.

The clonotype was recovered from a woman aged 45-65 years with COVID-19, enrolled during active disease. Sequencing was done on a sample of peripheral blood. The sequence joins TRBV5-1 to TRBJ1-3; too little of a D gene remains to name it. The nucleotide sequence reads TGCGCCAGCAGCTTGGAAGCAGCGAGCTCTGGAAACACCATATATTTT. Its product reads: CASSLEAASSGNTIYF.